The 23 T cell receptor beta chains listed next were all sequenced from one sample in a study of OX40 agonist ivuxolimab in advanced cancers. Clones were read by immunoSEQ multiplex PCR, and TCRdb kept only the in-frame ones, dropping some. The table records about 62,000 clones, more than 65% of them present only once. The sample in question was CD4+ or CD8+ T cells sorted from blood, obtained in a trial of the OX40 agonist ivuxolimab. Source of these receptors: an adult with an advanced solid tumor such as melanoma, head and neck, liver or kidney cancer.

The V and J genes are TRBV19 and TRBJ2-4; the D gene is possibly TRBD1 (5 bases). Looked up from germline, CDR1 is LNHDA and CDR2 is SQIVND (reference sequence). V shed 1 base and J shed 7 bases, with 11 bases lying between them. CDR3 length: 14 amino acids. The CDR3 sequence: CASSIGGKGNIQYF. Written as DNA, the CDR3 is TGTGCCAGTAGTATAGGGGGTAAGGGGAACATTCAGTACTTC.

This rearrangement joins TRBV7-9 to TRBJ1-1; D call uncertain. The CDR3 extends over 16 amino acids. With 1 base removed from V and 3 bases from J, the gap between germline ends came to 15 bases. Germline V gives CDR1 SEHNR, CDR2 FQNEAQ (reference sequence). The CDR3 DNA sequence: TGTGCCAGCAGCTTAGTTGTAGGGCCGAGGGACACTGAAGCTTTCTTT. Residues: CASSLVVGPRDTEAFF. The full variable domain, completed using reference TRBV7-9 and TRBJ1-1, is DTGVSQNPRHKITKRGQNVTFRCDPISEHNRLYWYRQTLGQGPEFLTYFQNEAQLEKSRLLSDRFSAERPKGSFSTLEIQRTEQGDSAMYLCASSLVVGPRDTEAFFGQGTRLTVV.

The V gene is TRBV5-1, the J gene TRBJ2-3; no clear D. CDR3 length equals 15 residues. With 0 bases removed from V and 1 base from J, the gap between germline ends came to 9 bases. Germline CDR1 is SGHRS and CDR2 is YFSETQ. CDR3 amino acids: CASSLGFEGTDTQYF. The CDR3 DNA reads TGCGCCAGCAGCTTGGGTTTTGAGGGCACAGATACGCAGTATTTT.

V is TRBV9 and J is TRBJ2-5, with D hard to call. The DNA matches TRBJ2-7 better at its end, which makes the J call doubtful. Germline V lookup: CDR1 SGDLS, CDR2 YYNGEE. This CDR3 has 12 residues. The DNA for the CDR3 is TGTGCCAGCAGCTCCCACGACTACGAGCAGTACTTC. Translation: CASSSHDYEQYF.

This CDR3 reads CSVKTGSSYEQYF. DNA for the CDR3: TGCAGCGTTAAGACGGGAAGCTCCTACGAGCAGTACTTC. The rearrangement links TRBV29-1 to TRBJ2-7; D perhaps matches TRBD2 (5 bases). This CDR3 is built from 13 residues. Trimming pared 5 bases from V and 0 bases from J, leaving 11 bases between. CDR1 is SQVTM, CDR2 ANQGSEA, per germline.

This sequence joins TRBV6-4 and TRBJ2-1, with D perhaps given as TRBD1 or TRBD2 (5 bases each). Germline CDR1 is MRHNA and CDR2 is SNTAGT. V lost 0 bases and J lost 2, with 8 bases in between. CDR3 length equals 15 residues. This CDR3 reads CASSDSGEPYNEQFF. CDR3 bases: TGTGCCAGCAGTGACTCGGGGGAGCCCTACAATGAGCAGTTCTTC.

This clone occurred once. The chain combines TRBV18 with TRBJ1-5; 7 bases agree with TRBD1. Germline V gene sequence: CDR1 KGHSH, CDR2 LQKENI. V lost 0 bases to trimming and J lost 7 bases; unmatched junction nucleotides: 12. This CDR3 comprises 17 residues. The CDR3 DNA reads TGTGCCAGCTCACCACCGCTGACAGGGAAAGGCGGCCAGCCCCAGCATTTT. Encoded protein: CASSPPLTGKGGQPQHF.

This chain uses TRBV19 with TRBJ2-2; 12 bases are a match to TRBD2. The ends lost 5 bases at V and 3 bases at J; junction bases unmatched: 13. The length of the CDR3 is 19 residues. CDR1 is LNHDA, CDR2 SQIVND, per germline (reference sequence). CDR3 loop: CASSSLYLAGGRDTGELFF. The CDR3 nucleotides read TGTGCCAGTAGTTCCCTGTACCTAGCGGGGGGGCGCGACACCGGGGAGCTGTTTTTT.

This clone was seen just once. The chain combines TRBV7-2 with TRBJ2-7; 9 bases map to TRBD2. Germline CDR1 is SGHTA and CDR2 is FQGNSA. CDR3 size: 16 residues. V trimming: 1 base; J trimming: 0 bases; junction bases outside the gene matches: 4. CDR3 DNA sequence: TGTGCCAGCAGCTTAGTAGCGGGAGTCCCCTCCTACGAGCAGTACTTC. Residues: CASSLVAGVPSYEQYF. Supplemented by reference TRBV7-2 and TRBJ2-7, the full variable domain reads GAGVSQSPSNKVTEKGKDVELRCDPISGHTALYWYRQSLGQGLEFLIYFQGNSAPDKSGLPSDRFSAERTGGSVSTLTIQRTQQEDSAVYLCASSLVAGVPSYEQYFGPGTRLTVT.

V is TRBV25-1 and J is TRBJ2-5; 9 bases agree with TRBD1. Looked up from germline, CDR1 is MGHDK and CDR2 is SYGVNS. This CDR3 has 16 residues. The trim removed 1 base at V and 5 bases at J, leaving 8 bases unmatched. The CDR3 nucleotides read TGTGCCAGCAGTGAATCACTGACAGGGGGAAGGGAGACCCAGTACTTC. Translation gives CASSESLTGGRETQYF. The variable domain in full, completed from reference TRBV25-1 and TRBJ2-5, reads EADIYQTPRYLVIGTGKKITLECSQTMGHDKMYWYQQDPGMELHLIHYSYGVNSTEKGDLSSESTVSRIRTEHFPLTLESARPSHTSQYLCASSESLTGGRETQYFGPGTRLLVL.

V usage is TRBV4-3 and J usage is TRBJ2-7; D might be TRBD2 (5 bases). This CDR3 has 13 amino acids. CDR1 is LGHNA, CDR2 YSLEER, per germline. V gave up 6 bases and J gave up 5 bases, with 14 bases separating them. The CDR3 nucleotides are TGCGCCAGCAGTCCCTGGAGCGGCCACGAGCAGTACTTC. It specifies CASSPWSGHEQYF.

This clone was recorded only once. The chain recombines TRBV21-1 with TRBJ1-2. TRBV21-1 counts as a pseudogene. The CDR3 loop spans 13 amino acids. CDR3 coding DNA: TGTGCCAGCAGCAAAGCGTGGGGGTATGGCTACACCTTC. Protein product: CASSKAWGYGYTF.

The chain carries TRBV5-1 and TRBJ1-5, with D uncertain. The CDR3 consists of 15 residues. Deletions cut 7 bases from V and 0 bases from J, with 14 bases between. Germline V gives CDR1 SGHRS, CDR2 YFSETQ. CDR3 residues: CASRVDPTSNQPQHF. CDR3 nucleotide sequence: TGCGCCAGCCGGGTCGACCCGACTAGCAATCAGCCCCAGCATTTT. Combining the CDR3 with reference TRBV5-1 and TRBJ1-5 gives the whole variable domain KAGVTQTPRYLIKTRGQQVTLSCSPISGHRSVSWYQQTPGQGLQFLFEYFSETQRNKGNFPGRFSGRQFSNSRSEMNVSTLELGDSALYLCASRVDPTSNQPQHFGDGTRLSIL.

J is TRBJ1-4 and V is TRBV28, with D tentatively TRBD1 (5 bases). Germline-derived CDR1 and CDR2 are MDHEN and SYDVKM. This CDR3 region has 11 residues. With 6 bases removed from V and 8 bases from J, the gap between germline ends came to 7 bases. CDR3 region: CASRSGEKLFF. DNA of the CDR3: TGTGCCAGCAGGTCAGGGGAAAAACTGTTTTTT.

The chain has TRBV25-1 and TRBJ1-1, with 7 bases fitting TRBD1. After removal of 5 bases from V and 9 bases from J, the junction contained 12 bases not matched to a gene. The CDR3 consists of 14 residues. Germline-derived CDR1 and CDR2 are MGHDK and SYGVNS. The CDR3 DNA follows: TGTGCCAGCAGTCCGCCCTGGGACAGCGGAAAAGCTTTCTTT. This encodes CASSPPWDSGKAFF.

The chain links TRBV6-1 to TRBJ2-6; D perhaps matches TRBD2 (5 bases). This CDR3 contains 15 residues. V dropped 4 bases and J dropped 2 bases, with 9 bases sitting between them. The germline V gene encodes CDR1 MNHNS and CDR2 SASEGT. CDR3 bases: TGTGCCAGCAGTGGGCGGGTGGCTGGGGCCAACGTCCTGACTTTC. It translates to CASSGRVAGANVLTF.

This chain joins TRBV5-4 and TRBJ2-5; 7 nucleotides line up with TRBD2. J gave up 5 bases and V 2 bases, and 6 bases lay outside the gene matches. There are 14 residues in the CDR3. Germline V CDR1 and CDR2: SGHNT, YYREEE (reference sequence). The CDR3 coding sequence is TGTGCCAGCAGCTTCGGGAGGCCCCCCGAGACCCAGTACTTC. Amino acids: CASSFGRPPETQYF.

V usage is TRBV2 and J usage is TRBJ2-5; 7 bases align to TRBD2. The germline gives CDR1 SNHLY, CDR2 FYNNEI. The V and J ends lost 7 bases and 1 base, in that order; junction bases with no gene match: 12. The CDR3 extends over 16 amino acids. CDR3 sequence: CASNPLSTSSQETQYF. The CDR3 DNA is TGTGCCAGCAACCCCCTCTCGACTAGCAGCCAAGAGACCCAGTACTTC.

The CDR3 loop is CASSLLGNDGYTF. In nucleotides, the CDR3 is TGTGCCAGCAGTTTACTGGGTAATGATGGCTACACCTTC. V usage is TRBV28 and J usage is TRBJ1-2; D ambiguous. This CDR3 is built from 13 residues. V lost 2 bases to trimming and J lost 6 bases, with 10 bases between them. Germline V gene data show CDR1 as MDHEN and CDR2 as SYDVKM.

CDR3 amino acids: CASRTNYGYTF. CDR3 DNA: TGTGCCAGCAGGACTAACTATGGCTACACCTTC. The chain links TRBV6-5 to TRBJ1-2; D is unclear. Trimming shortened V by 6 bases and J by 0 bases, and 2 bases separated the two germline ends. The CDR3 consists of 11 residues. CDR1 and CDR2 from the germline V gene are MNHEY and SVGAGI.

The chain has TRBV5-1 and TRBJ2-7, with D possibly being TRBD1 (5 bases). Germline V gene data show CDR1 as SGHRS and CDR2 as YFSETQ. V was pared by 1 base and J by 5 bases, with 16 bases between. This CDR3 has 15 amino acids. This chain's CDR3 is CASSLMGRAVDEQYF. The CDR3 DNA sequence: TGCGCCAGCAGCTTGATGGGCAGGGCGGTAGACGAGCAGTACTTC.

The genes are TRBV7-3 and TRBJ2-3; 9 bases are shared with TRBD2. J was trimmed by 5 bases and V by 5 bases; bases with no gene match: 5. The CDR3 spans 14 residues. The V gene's germline CDR1 is SGHTA and CDR2 FQGTGA. CDR3: CASSRSGGIDTQYF. The CDR3 DNA is TGTGCCAGCAGCCGTAGCGGGGGAATAGATACGCAGTATTTT.

The CDR3 DNA reads TGTGCCAGCGGCAACCCCGGGCCACCGAACTCTGGAAACACCATATATTTT. It specifies CASGNPGPPNSGNTIYF. The chain recombines TRBV21-1 with TRBJ1-3. TRBV21-1 is a pseudogene. This CDR3 has 17 residues.